These 32 T cell receptor beta chains share one sample of origin, sequenced in a study of T cell responses to AZD1222 COVID-19 vaccine. Clones were sequenced by immunoSEQ multiplex PCR, and TCRdb holds only the in-frame ones, with some missing. Among 130,000 or so clones listed, 70% to 90% were seen once. Sequencing used peripheral blood, obtained on day 0 of AZD1222 vaccination. Every receptor here comes from an adult in good health.

This chain links TRBV7-4 with TRBJ2-7, with TRBD2 matching over 7 bases. The germline gives CDR1 SGHVT, CDR2 SQSDAQ. Trimming took 5 bases from V and 0 from J; bases not matched to a gene: 13. This CDR3 is built from 17 residues. Here the CDR3 reads CASSILPREAVSYEQYF. In DNA form, the CDR3 reads TGTGCCAGCAGCATCCTCCCCCGGGAGGCAGTCTCCTACGAGCAGTACTTC. Using reference TRBV7-4 and TRBJ2-7 for the parts outside the CDR3, the full variable domain is GAGVSQSPRYKVAKRGRDVALRCDSISGHVTLYWYRQTLGQGSEVLTYSQSDAQRDKSGRPSGRFSAERPERSVSTLKIQRTEQGDSAVYLCASSILPREAVSYEQYFGPGTRLTVT.

The chain couples TRBV2 to TRBJ2-5; D call uncertain. Trimming cost V 2 bases and J 5 bases, with 12 bases left between them. This CDR3 has 14 amino acids. Germline values: CDR1 SNHLY, CDR2 FYNNEI. The chain's CDR3 is CASSEHPKRETQYF. In DNA form, the CDR3 reads TGTGCCAGCAGTGAACACCCCAAAAGGGAGACCCAGTACTTC.

V is TRBV6-5 and J is TRBJ2-7; D is unclear. CDR3 length: 14 amino acids. The V end was cut by 6 bases, the J end by 4 bases, with 16 bases between. The germline V gene encodes CDR1 MNHEY and CDR2 SVGAGI. The CDR3, as DNA: TGTGCCAGCAGCTTCTCCGGGCCTTTATACGAGCAGTACTTC. It is translated as CASSFSGPLYEQYF.

V usage is TRBV18 and J usage is TRBJ2-3, with D possibly being TRBD1 (6 bases). This CDR3 has 15 residues. From germline, CDR1 is KGHSH and CDR2 LQKENI. The ends were cut back, 3 bases at V and 1 base at J, with 11 bases in the middle. CDR3 amino acids: CASSPTGIGTDTQYF. The CDR3 coding sequence is TGTGCCAGCTCACCCACAGGGATCGGCACAGATACGCAGTATTTT.

The rearrangement links TRBV3-1 (or the pseudogene TRBV3-2) to TRBJ1-6; D may be TRBD1 (5 bases). Germline CDR1 LGHDT, CDR2 YNNKEL (reference sequence). CDR3 length: 15 residues. The germline V and J ends were trimmed by 4 bases and 2 bases, with 9 bases remaining between them. The CDR3 DNA reads TGTGCCAGCAGCCTTACGACAGCCTATAATTCACCCCTCCACTTT. Residues: CASSLTTAYNSPLHF.

This rearrangement joins TRBV3-1 (or the pseudogene TRBV3-2) to TRBJ1-3; D remains ambiguous. Trimming shortened V by 0 bases and J by 7 bases, and 10 bases separated the two germline ends. The germline gives CDR1 LGHDT, CDR2 YNNKEL (reference sequence). This CDR3 comprises 14 residues. CDR3 region: CASSQDYDRNTIYF. In DNA, the CDR3 is TGTGCCAGCAGCCAAGATTACGACCGGAACACCATATATTTT.

The chain has TRBV23-1 and TRBJ2-7; TRBD1 matches 8 bases. TRBV23-1 is treated as an ORF (open reading frame) with a function not yet certain. CDR3 length: 17 amino acids. The junction had 10 bases not matched to a gene; V was cut back by 2 bases and J by 1 base. In DNA form, the CDR3 reads TGCGCCAGCAGTCAACCTAGAACAGGGGGAAATTCCTACGAGCAGTACTTC. Its translation is CASSQPRTGGNSYEQYF.

This clone was recorded only once. This chain connects TRBV7-8 to TRBJ2-2; D might be TRBD1 (6 bases). Trimming left V 2 bases short and J 5 bases short, with 12 bases between. Germline V lookup: CDR1 SGHVS, CDR2 FQNEAQ. The CDR3 sequence is 15 residues long. Here the CDR3 DNA reads TGTGCCAGCAGCTTATTAACAGGGCGGACCGGGGAGCTGTTTTTT. Its protein product is CASSLLTGRTGELFF.

This clone was counted only a few times. The chain links TRBV6-4 to TRBJ2-1, with TRBD2 as a possible D gene (6 bases). CDR3 length: 13 residues. V shed 5 bases and J shed 9 bases, with 14 bases lying between them. From germline, CDR1 is MRHNA and CDR2 SNTAGT. The CDR3 reads CASSNYLEGEQFF. The CDR3 nucleotides are TGTGCCAGCAGTAATTACCTGGAGGGTGAGCAGTTCTTC.

DNA of the CDR3: TGTGCCAGCTCTGGCGTTACTGAAGCTTTCTTT. Its translation: CASSGVTEAFF. The V and J genes are TRBV18 and TRBJ1-1; D not certain. The CDR3 sequence is 11 residues long. The germline V gene encodes CDR1 KGHSH and CDR2 LQKENI. V lost 6 bases and J lost 5, with 7 bases in between. The full variable domain, its missing parts supplied by reference TRBV18 and TRBJ1-1, is NAGVMQNPRHLVRRRGQEARLRCSPMKGHSHVYWYRQLPEEGLKFMVYLQKENIIDESGMPKERFSAEFPKEGPSILRIQQVVRGDSAAYFCASSGVTEAFFGQGTRLTVV.

This chain links TRBV7-9 with TRBJ1-1; TRBD1 is a possible D gene (5 bases). From germline, CDR1 is SEHNR and CDR2 FQNEAQ (reference sequence). The length of the CDR3 is 14 residues. Trimming took 5 bases from V and 1 from J, leaving 11 bases between them. Here the CDR3 reads CASSGGTENTEAFF. In nucleotides, the CDR3 is TGTGCCAGCAGCGGAGGGACCGAGAACACTGAAGCTTTCTTT.

The chain carries TRBV6-2 or TRBV6-3 and TRBJ2-2; TRBD2 aligns across 10 bases. Germline CDR1 MNHEY, CDR2 SVGEGT. J gave up 1 base and V 6 bases, and 14 bases lay outside the gene matches. The length of the CDR3 is 19 residues. CDR3 DNA: TGTGCCAGCAGCCGCGGGGCGGGGAGGACTAGCGGGAACACCGGGGAGCTGTTTTTT. This gives the protein CASSRGAGRTSGNTGELFF.

The chain couples TRBV2 to TRBJ1-2, with 7 bases matching TRBD1. Trimming at V came to 6 bases and at J to 2 bases, leaving 9 bases not matched to a gene. From germline, CDR1 is SNHLY and CDR2 FYNNEI. This CDR3 is built from 15 residues. The CDR3, as DNA: TGTGCCAGCAGGGCGATCAGGGGGAAGAACTATGGCTACACCTTC. This gives the protein CASRAIRGKNYGYTF.

The chain's CDR3 is CASSRLPVSSYEQYF. CDR3 DNA sequence: TGTGCCAGCAGCAGACTTCCAGTGAGCTCCTACGAGCAGTACTTC. This chain links TRBV21-1 with TRBJ2-7; the DNA was not used to check the table's D call, TRBD2. TRBV21-1 is shown as a pseudogene. This CDR3 comprises 15 residues.

This sequence joins TRBV27 and TRBJ1-6, with 7 bases matching TRBD1. The CDR3 is 15 amino acids. The V gene end was trimmed by 6 bases and the J gene end by 7 bases; junction bases not matched to a gene: 9. Germline CDR1 is MNHEY and CDR2 is SMNVEV (reference sequence). CDR3 nucleotides: TGTGCCAGCAGCGAGCGGGACAGACCAAATTCACCCCTCCACTTT. It specifies CASSERDRPNSPLHF.

This clone was picked up one time. The chain recombines TRBV6-5 with TRBJ1-1; D is uncertain. The CDR3 consists of 15 residues. The V end was cut by 6 bases, the J end by 9 bases, with 23 bases between. CDR1 is MNHEY, CDR2 SVGAGI, per germline. As DNA, the CDR3 is TGTGCCAGCAGAATCCGGGAGGGAGGCTCGAGACAAGCTTTCTTT. This translates into CASRIREGGSRQAFF.

This clone occurred a few times. This chain joins TRBV2 and TRBJ1-2; D gene ambiguous. The length of the CDR3 is 11 residues. Trimming shortened V by 0 bases and J by 9 bases, and 5 bases separated the two germline ends. The germline CDR1 and CDR2 sequences are SNHLY and FYNNEI. The CDR3 protein is CASSEALRYTF. The DNA for the CDR3 is TGTGCCAGCAGTGAAGCGCTACGCTACACCTTC.

The V and J genes are TRBV6-2 or TRBV6-3 and TRBJ2-2, with D possibly TRBD1 on 6 matching bases. Trimming removed 5 bases at V and 3 bases at J, with 25 bases between. This CDR3 has 19 amino acids. CDR1 and CDR2 (germline): MNHEY, SVGEGT. The DNA for the CDR3 is TGTGCCAGCAGTCGGGCAACCCTCCTGGGGGCCGAGGACACCGGGGAGCTGTTTTTT. It specifies CASSRATLLGAEDTGELFF.

The chain couples TRBV7-8 to TRBJ2-7, with D possibly TRBD1 on 7 matching bases. V was clipped by 5 bases and J by 5 bases, with 22 bases between them. This CDR3 region has 16 residues. Germline values: CDR1 SGHVS, CDR2 FQNEAQ. The CDR3 sequence: CASSRRDRVAYNEQYF. The DNA of the CDR3 is TGTGCCAGCAGCAGGAGGGACAGAGTTGCATACAACGAGCAGTACTTC.

This chain connects TRBV7-2 to TRBJ1-4; D gene uncertain. Germline V lookup: CDR1 SGHTA, CDR2 FQGNSA. The V end was cut by 4 bases, the J end by 7 bases, with 16 bases between. The CDR3 extends over 15 amino acids. Here the CDR3 DNA reads TGTGCCAGCAGCTACCAGGCCTCCGGAGGTGAAAAACTGTTTTTT. This codes for CASSYQASGGEKLFF. Together with reference TRBV7-2 and TRBJ1-4, the CDR3 gives the full variable domain: GAGVSQSPSNKVTEKGKDVELRCDPISGHTALYWYRQSLGQGLEFLIYFQGNSAPDKSGLPSDRFSAERTGGSVSTLTIQRTQQEDSAVYLCASSYQASGGEKLFFGSGTQLSVL.

The chain is built from TRBV6-1 and TRBJ1-3; D remains unclear. Germline CDR1 is MNHNS and CDR2 is SASEGT. The CDR3 has 15 amino acids. Trimming pared 2 bases from V and 5 bases from J, leaving 13 bases between. This chain's CDR3 is CASSESVRVRNTIYF. CDR3 nucleotide sequence: TGTGCCAGCAGTGAAAGTGTGCGGGTTAGAAACACCATATATTTT.

This clone was detected only once. The V gene is TRBV7-2, the J gene TRBJ2-2; 8 bases are a match to TRBD2. CDR3 size: 17 residues. J lost 7 bases, V lost 4 bases, and 14 bases had no gene match. The germline gives CDR1 SGHTA, CDR2 FQGNSA. In nucleotides, the CDR3 is TGTGCCAGCAGCTCGCACCCCCGGACTAGCAGCGGCGGGGAGCTGTTTTTT. Residues: CASSSHPRTSSGGELFF. The full variable domain, with the rest looked up from reference TRBV7-2 and TRBJ2-2, is GAGVSQSPSNKVTEKGKDVELRCDPISGHTALYWYRQSLGQGLEFLIYFQGNSAPDKSGLPSDRFSAERTGGSVSTLTIQRTQQEDSAVYLCASSSHPRTSSGGELFFGEGSRLTVL.

DNA for the CDR3: TGTGCAAGTCGCCTCAAAAAGGGCCCCTCGTCGGGGACCCAGTACTTC. It translates to CASRLKKGPSSGTQYF. The chain combines TRBV12-2 with TRBJ2-5. TRBV12-2 constitutes a pseudogene. The CDR3 runs to 16 residues.

The rearrangement links TRBV7-8 to TRBJ2-7; 12 nucleotides agree with TRBD2. Germline-derived CDR1 and CDR2 are SGHVS and FQNEAQ. The CDR3 is 16 amino acids. With V trimmed by 4 bases and J by 3 bases, 7 bases remained unmatched. CDR3 residues: CASSSQALAGGYEQYF. In nucleotides, the CDR3 is TGTGCCAGCAGCTCCCAGGCACTAGCGGGAGGCTACGAGCAGTACTTC. The full variable domain, completed using reference TRBV7-8 and TRBJ2-7, is GAGVSQSPRYKVAKRGQDVALRCDPISGHVSLFWYQQALGQGPEFLTYFQNEAQLDKSGLPSDRFFAERPEGSVSTLKIQRTQQEDSAVYLCASSSQALAGGYEQYFGPGTRLTVT.

J is TRBJ1-5 and V is TRBV6-1, with 8 bases matching TRBD1. The J segment lost 7 bases and the V segment lost 3 bases, leaving 17 bases of the junction unmatched. Looked up from germline, CDR1 is MNHNS and CDR2 is SASEGT. The CDR3 sequence is 18 residues long. For the CDR3, the DNA is TGTGCCAGCAGTGACACGGATCGGAGGACAGGGATCGGCCAGCCCCAGCATTTT. Translation gives CASSDTDRRTGIGQPQHF.

This chain joins TRBV7-2 and TRBJ2-7; a possible D gene is TRBD2 (6 bases). Trimming stripped 1 base from V and 2 bases from J, with 9 bases between. The CDR3 totals 14 residues. The germline gives CDR1 SGHTA, CDR2 FQGNSA. The CDR3 DNA sequence: TGTGCCAGCAGCTTAGTCAGCGGGCCCTACGAGCAGTACTTC. Encoded protein: CASSLVSGPYEQYF.

The CDR3 DNA reads as TGTGCCAGCAGCTTTCTGGGTGGCTACAATGAGCAGTTCTTC. Translating it yields CASSFLGGYNEQFF. The gene calls are TRBV7-9 and TRBJ2-1, with D unresolved. The CDR3 length is 14 residues. The V gene lost 3 bases and the J gene lost 3 bases, with 9 bases spanning the gap. From germline, CDR1 is SEHNR and CDR2 FQNEAQ (reference sequence).

The J gene is TRBJ1-2, the V gene TRBV7-9; D unresolved. CDR1 is SEHNR, CDR2 FQNEAQ, per germline (reference sequence). The CDR3 is made up of 14 amino acids. Trimming stripped 1 base from V and 0 bases from J, with 6 bases between. The CDR3 nucleotides read TGTGCCAGCAGCTTAGTGGCAGCTAACTATGGCTACACCTTC. It is translated as CASSLVAANYGYTF.

This clone has ten or more counts. This chain uses TRBV2 with TRBJ2-7, with D perhaps TRBD2 (5 bases). This CDR3 region has 15 residues. The ends were cut back, 3 bases at V and 4 bases at J, with 16 bases in the middle. The germline V gene has CDR1 SNHLY and CDR2 FYNNEI. This CDR3 reads CASSDKRETRYEQYF. CDR3 nucleotide sequence: TGTGCCAGCAGTGACAAGAGGGAGACTCGATACGAGCAGTACTTC.

In the case of this clone: The same CDR3 is also encoded by other DNA sequences in this sample. The rearrangement uses TRBV5-4 and TRBJ1-3; D is undetermined. Trimming cost V 0 bases and J 0 bases, with 4 bases left between them. Germline CDR1 is SGHNT and CDR2 is YYREEE (reference sequence). This CDR3 is 14 amino acids long. CDR3 bases: TGTGCCAGCAGCTTGGGACCCTCTGGAAACACCATATATTTT. It is translated as CASSLGPSGNTIYF.

This clone was detected only a few times. The rearrangement joins TRBV9 to TRBJ2-3; 12 bases agree with TRBD1. Germline CDR1 reads SGDLS; CDR2 reads YYNGEE. V trimming: 4 bases; J trimming: 7 bases; junction bases outside the gene matches: 7. The CDR3 spans 15 residues. The CDR3 coding sequence is TGTGCCAGCAGCTTCGGGACAGGGGGCACGTATACGCAGTATTTT. Its protein is CASSFGTGGTYTQYF.

This clone was picked up one time. The chain is built from TRBV27 and TRBJ2-7, with 8 bases aligning to TRBD1. The CDR3 runs to 15 residues. The junction had 14 bases not matched to a gene; V was cut back by 7 bases and J by 6 bases. Germline V gene data show CDR1 as MNHEY and CDR2 as SMNVEV (reference sequence). CDR3 residues: CASTMQGATFGEQYF. The CDR3 bases are TGTGCCAGCACAATGCAGGGGGCGACCTTTGGCGAGCAGTACTTC.